This section outlines one TCR beta chain sequence together with its context. Its antigen is not known. The germline gives CDR1 WNHNN, CDR2 SYGVQD (reference sequence). Between the trimmed V and J ends, which lost 6 bases and 3 bases, there was a span of 12 bases. This CDR3 spans 13 amino acids. The data stem from a study of vaccination effects on CD4 cells after COVID-19. Study-wide context: CD4+ T cells specific for antigen were expanded with viral peptide pools by the ViraFEST assay before sequencing.

Study-level points and caveats: The study, lacking early post-infection timepoints, had few convalescent patients.

Repertoires were generated with immunoSEQ multiplex PCR, while TCRdb's copy carries only in-frame clones and drops some. Of some 28,000 clones in the sample, 65% were seen once. Isolating CD4+ T cells followed around nine days of culture. Nobody among the vaccine recipients had prior SARS-CoV-2 infection (nucleocapsid antibodies were negative). IL-2 medium was substituted for half the medium on days 3 and 7. V gene TRBV10-1 combines with J gene TRBJ2-7, with no clear D. The TCR comes from a human donor who received a COVID-19 vaccine. This sample comprised CD4+ T cells from PBMCs cultured without peptide, obtained before COVID-19 vaccination. CDR3 in amino acids: CASSLDRYYEQYF. DNA of the CDR3: TGCGCCAGCAGCCTGGACCGATACTACGAGCAGTACTTC.